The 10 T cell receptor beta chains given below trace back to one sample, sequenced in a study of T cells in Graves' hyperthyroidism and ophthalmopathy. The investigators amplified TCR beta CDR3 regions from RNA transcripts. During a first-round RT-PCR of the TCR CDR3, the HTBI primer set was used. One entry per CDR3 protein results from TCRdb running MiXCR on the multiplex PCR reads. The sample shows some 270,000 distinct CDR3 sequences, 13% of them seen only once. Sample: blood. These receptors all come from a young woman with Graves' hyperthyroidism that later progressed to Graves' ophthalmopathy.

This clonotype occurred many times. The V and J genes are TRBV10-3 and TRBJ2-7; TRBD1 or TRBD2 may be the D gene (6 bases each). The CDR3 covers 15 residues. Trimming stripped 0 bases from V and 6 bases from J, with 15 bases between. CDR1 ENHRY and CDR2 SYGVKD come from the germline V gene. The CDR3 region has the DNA TGTGCCATCAGTGAGTCGAAGGGCAGGGGAGGCGAGCAGTACTTC. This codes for CAISESKGRGGEQYF.

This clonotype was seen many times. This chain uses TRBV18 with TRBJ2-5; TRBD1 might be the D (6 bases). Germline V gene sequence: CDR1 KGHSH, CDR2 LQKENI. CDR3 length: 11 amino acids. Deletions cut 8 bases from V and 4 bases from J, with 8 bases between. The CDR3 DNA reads TGTGCCAGCCGAGGGGGAGAGACCCAGTACTTC. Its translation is CASRGGETQYF.

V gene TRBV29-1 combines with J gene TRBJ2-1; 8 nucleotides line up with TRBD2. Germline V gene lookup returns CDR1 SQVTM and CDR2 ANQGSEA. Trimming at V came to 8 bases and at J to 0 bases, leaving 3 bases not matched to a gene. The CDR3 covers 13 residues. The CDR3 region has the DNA TGCAGCCTACTAGCGGTCTCCTACAATGAGCAGTTCTTC. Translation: CSLLAVSYNEQFF.

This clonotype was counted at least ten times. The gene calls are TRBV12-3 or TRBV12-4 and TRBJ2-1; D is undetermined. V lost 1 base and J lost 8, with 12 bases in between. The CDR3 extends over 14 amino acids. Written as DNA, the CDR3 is TGTGCCAGCAGTTTAGTATCACAGTACCATGAGCAGTTCTTC. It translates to CASSLVSQYHEQFF.

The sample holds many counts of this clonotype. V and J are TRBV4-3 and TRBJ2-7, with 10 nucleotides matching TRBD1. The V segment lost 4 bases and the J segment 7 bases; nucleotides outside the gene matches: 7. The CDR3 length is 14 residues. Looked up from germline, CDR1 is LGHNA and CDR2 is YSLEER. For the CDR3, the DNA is TGCGCCAGCAGCCCGAGACAGGGGGCTTGGGAGCAGTACTTC. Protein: CASSPRQGAWEQYF.

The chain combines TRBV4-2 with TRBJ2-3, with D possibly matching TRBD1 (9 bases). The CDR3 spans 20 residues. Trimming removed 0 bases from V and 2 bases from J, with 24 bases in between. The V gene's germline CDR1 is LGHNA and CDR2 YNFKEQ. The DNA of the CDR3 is TGTGCCAGCAGCCAAGAGAAGGAGGGACAGGGACTAGAGTTCACAGATACGCAGTATTTT. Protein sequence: CASSQEKEGQGLEFTDTQYF.

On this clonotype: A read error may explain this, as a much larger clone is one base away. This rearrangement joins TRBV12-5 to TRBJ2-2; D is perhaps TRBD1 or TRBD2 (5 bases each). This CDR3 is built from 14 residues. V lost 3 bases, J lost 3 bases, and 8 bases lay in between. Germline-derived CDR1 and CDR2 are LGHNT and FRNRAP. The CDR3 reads CASGLGEHTGELFF. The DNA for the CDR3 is TGTGCTAGTGGTTTAGGGGAGCACACCGGGGAGCTGTTTTTT.

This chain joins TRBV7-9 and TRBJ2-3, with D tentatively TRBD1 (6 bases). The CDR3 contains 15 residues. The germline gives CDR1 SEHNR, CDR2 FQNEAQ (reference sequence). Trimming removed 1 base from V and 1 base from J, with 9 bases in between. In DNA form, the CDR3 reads TGTGCCAGCAGCTTAGTTGGGGGCGGCACAGATACGCAGTATTTT. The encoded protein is CASSLVGGGTDTQYF.

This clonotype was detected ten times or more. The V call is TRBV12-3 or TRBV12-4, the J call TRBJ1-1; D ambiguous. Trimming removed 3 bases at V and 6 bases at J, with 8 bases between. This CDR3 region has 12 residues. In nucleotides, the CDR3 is TGTGCCAGCAGTTTTGAGTTTTCTGAAGCTTTCTTT. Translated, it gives CASSFEFSEAFF.

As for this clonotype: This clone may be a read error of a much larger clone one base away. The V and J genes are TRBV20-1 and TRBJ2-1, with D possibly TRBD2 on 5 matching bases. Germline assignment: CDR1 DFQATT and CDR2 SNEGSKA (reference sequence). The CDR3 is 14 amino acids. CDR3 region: CSAERENSHNEQFF. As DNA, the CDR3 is TGCAGTGCCGAGAGGGAAAACTCCCACAATGAGCAGTTCTTC.